Listed below are T cell receptor beta chains from one sample, sequenced in a study of cytomegalovirus exposure and HLA in healthy donors. Measured with immunoSEQ multiplex PCR; TCRdb has only the in-frame clones, and not every one. The table lists under 100,000 clones. The sequencing input was PBMCs. Receptors were obtained from a woman in her twenties or thirties in good health and CMV-seronegative. Both conserved end residues are part of each CDR3. A D gene is named only where the DNA matches it firmly.

NA	TRBJ1-5	TRBV5-1	CASSLASGGNQPQHF	TGCGCCAGCAGCTTGGCCTCGGGGGGCAATCAGCCCCAGCATTTT
TRBD2	TRBJ2-2	TRBV4-2	CASSQGRSGAGELFF	TGTGCCAGCAGCCAAGGTCGTAGCGGGGCCGGGGAGCTGTTTTTT
TRBD2	TRBJ2-1	TRBV6-4	CASSGLAGGKNEQFF	TGTGCCAGCAGTGGACTAGCGGGAGGCAAGAATGAGCAGTTCTTC
TRBD1	TRBJ2-2	TRBV4-1	CASSRGDRGDTGELFF	TGCGCCAGCAGCCGAGGGGACAGAGGGGACACCGGGGAGCTGTTTTTT
TRBD1	TRBJ2-7	TRBV7-3	CASSLGDSYYEQYF	TGTGCCAGCAGCTTAGGGGACAGCTACTACGAGCAGTACTTC
NA	TRBJ1-1	TRBV6-5	CASSYSRALTEAFF	TGTGCCAGCAGTTACTCGAGGGCGTTAACTGAAGCTTTCTTT
NA	TRBJ2-1	TRBV6-1	CASSEVGQNSYNEQFF	TGTGCCAGCAGTGAAGTGGGACAAAACTCCTACAACGAGCAGTTCTTC
NA	TRBJ2-1	TRBV6-6	CASELEGLINEQFF	TGTGCCAGCGAACTGGAGGGACTCATCAATGAGCAGTTCTTC
NA	TRBJ1-3	TRBV10-3	CAISGGRGGSGNTIYF	TGTGCCATCAGTGGCGGGAGAGGCGGCTCTGGAAACACCATATATTTT
NA	TRBJ2-3	TRBV5-6	CASSLDHGSFTDTQYF	TGTGCCAGCAGCTTGGATCACGGGTCCTTTACAGATACGCAGTATTTT
NA	TRBJ2-1	TRBV11-2	CASRILARNEQFF	TGTGCCAGCAGGATACTAGCTAGGAATGAGCAGTTCTTC
NA	TRBJ2-7	TRBV28	CASWNRASYEQYF	TGTGCCAGCTGGAACAGGGCCTCCTACGAGCAGTACTTC
NA	TRBJ2-3	TRBV7-8	CASSLGHTSSTDTQYF	TGTGCCAGCAGCTTAGGACATACCTCTAGCACAGATACGCAGTATTTT
TRBD1	TRBJ2-2	TRBV28	CASSFETGGTGELFF	TGTGCCAGCAGTTTTGAGACAGGGGGGACCGGGGAGCTGTTTTTT
TRBD1	TRBJ1-2	TRBV7-3	CASSLAGGEGYTF	TGTGCCAGCAGCTTAGCAGGGGGAGAGGGCTACACCTTC
TRBD1	TRBJ1-3	TRBV7-2	CASSFDRGSGNTIYF	TGTGCCAGCAGCTTTGACAGGGGCTCTGGAAACACCATATATTTT
TRBD1	TRBJ1-1	TRBV7-3	CASSLRGGTGRSNTEAFF	TGTGCCAGCAGCTTAAGGGGGGGGACAGGGAGGTCGAACACTGAAGCTTTCTTT
TRBD2	TRBJ2-3	TRBV4-2	CASSQELAGSSSRTDTQYF	TGTGCCAGCAGCCAAGAGCTAGCGGGGTCCAGTAGTCGTACAGATACGCAGTATTTT
NA	TRBJ1-1	TRBV19	CASRYRLNTEAFF	TGTGCCAGTAGGTACAGGTTGAACACTGAAGCTTTCTTT
NA	TRBJ2-7	TRBV5-6	CASSLTRDLLGARYEQYF	TGTGCCAGCAGCTTGACCAGGGACCTCCTGGGGGCGAGGTACGAGCAGTACTTC
NA	TRBJ2-1	TRBV15	CATSSPGGTYNEQFF	TGTGCCACCAGCAGCCCAGGAGGGACTTACAATGAGCAGTTCTTC
TRBD1	TRBJ1-4	TRBV28	CASKDRRNEKLFF	TGTGCCAGCAAGGACAGGCGGAATGAAAAACTGTTTTTT
NA	TRBJ2-1	TRBV19	CASSSLSEYNEQFF	TGTGCCAGTAGTTCACTCTCCGAATACAATGAGCAGTTCTTC
TRBD1	TRBJ1-3	TRBV5-6	CASSSRNRGNTIYF	TGTGCCAGCAGCTCTCGGAACAGGGGCAACACCATATATTTT
TRBD1	TRBJ1-1	TRBV9	CASSPIVGTGRTEAFF	TGTGCCAGCAGCCCTATCGTCGGGACAGGGAGGACTGAAGCTTTCTTT
NA	TRBJ1-4	TRBV27	CASSLLTRLGSEKLFF	TGTGCCAGCAGTTTACTTACTCGGCTGGGGAGTGAAAAACTGTTTTTT
TRBD2	TRBJ2-3	TRBV7-9	CASSFWEGGTDTQYF	TGTGCCAGCAGCTTTTGGGAGGGTGGCACAGATACGCAGTATTTT
NA	TRBJ2-2	TRBV5-5	CASLTGNTGELFF	TGTGCCAGCTTAACAGGGAACACCGGGGAGCTGTTTTTT
NA	TRBJ2-3	TRBV5-1	CASSGADADTQYF	TGCGCCAGCAGCGGGGCCGACGCGGATACGCAGTATTTT
TRBD1	TRBJ2-2	TRBV7-3	CASSLASTGADTGELFF	TGTGCCAGCAGCTTAGCGTCCACAGGGGCGGACACCGGGGAGCTGTTTTTT
NA	TRBJ2-2	TRBV5-6	CASSLVSANTGELFF	TGTGCCAGCAGCTTGGTCAGTGCGAACACCGGGGAGCTGTTTTTT
TRBD2	TRBJ2-7	TRBV7-2	CASSSGTIPYEQYF	TGTGCCAGCAGCTCCGGGACTATCCCCTACGAGCAGTACTTC
NA	TRBJ1-4	TRBV6-6	CASSNQGILFF	TGTGCCAGCAGTAACCAGGGAATACTGTTTTTT
NA	TRBJ1-1	TRBV15	CATSKGGGVGREAFF	TGTGCCACCAGCAAGGGAGGGGGGGTTGGGCGTGAAGCTTTCTTT
NA	TRBJ1-6	TRBV6-5	CASRRQSVNSPLHF	TGTGCCAGCAGACGACAGTCGGTAAATTCACCCCTCCACTTT
TRBD1	TRBJ2-5	TRBV28	CASSRQGTVETQYF	TGTGCCAGCAGTCGACAGGGGACTGTGGAGACCCAGTACTTC
NA	TRBJ2-2	TRBV4-1	CASSPYSPGRLGTGELFF	TGCGCCAGCAGCCCTTACTCCCCAGGGAGACTAGGCACCGGGGAGCTGTTTTTT
NA	TRBJ1-3	TRBV9	CASSVGRNTIYF	TGTGCCAGCAGTGTGGGGAGGAACACCATATATTTT
NA	TRBJ2-7	TRBV7-8	CASSLEQGLWHEQYF	TGTGCCAGCAGCTTAGAGCAGGGGCTGTGGCACGAGCAGTACTTC
NA	TRBJ1-1	TRBV9	CASSVAQGNTEAFF	TGTGCCAGCAGCGTAGCGCAGGGTAACACTGAAGCTTTCTTT
NA	TRBJ2-7	TRBV5-4	CASSPGQGPYYEQYF	TGTGCCAGCAGCCCCGGGCAGGGGCCATACTACGAGCAGTACTTC
TRBD1	TRBJ1-1	TRBV5-1	CASSLGDRGAFF	TGCGCCAGCAGCTTGGGGGACAGGGGAGCTTTCTTT
TRBD2	TRBJ2-2	TRBV30	CAWRLLAGTGELFF	TGTGCCTGGAGATTACTAGCGGGCACCGGGGAGCTGTTTTTT
NA	TRBJ2-7	TRBV5-4	CASSLKMSYEQYF	TGTGCCAGCAGCTTGAAGATGAGCTACGAGCAGTACTTC
TRBD1	TRBJ2-7	TRBV5-4	CASSLGQGAEQYF	TGTGCCAGCAGCTTGGGACAGGGCGCCGAGCAGTACTTC
NA	TRBJ1-5	TRBV28	CAGGRGVNQPQHF	TGTGCCGGGGGCAGGGGAGTCAATCAGCCCCAGCATTTT
TRBD1	TRBJ1-1	TRBV6-1	CASSEGQGNTEAFF	TGTGCCAGCAGTGAGGGACAGGGGAACACTGAAGCTTTCTTT
TRBD1	TRBJ2-7	TRBV5-1	CASSLTRRTGTHSYEQYF	TGTGCCAGCAGCTTGACTCGTCGGACAGGAACTCACTCCTACGAGCAGTACTTC
NA	TRBJ2-2	TRBV19	CASERGSTGELFF	TGTGCCTCCGAAAGGGGGAGCACCGGGGAGCTGTTTTTT
NA	TRBJ2-3	TRBV7-3	CASSLRRQTTDTQYF	TGTGCCAGCAGCTTAAGGAGGCAGACCACAGATACGCAGTATTTT
TRBD1	TRBJ2-5	TRBV18	CASSQRTGGEETQYF	TGTGCCAGCTCACAACGGACAGGGGGCGAAGAGACCCAGTACTTC
NA	TRBJ1-1	TRBV5-1	CASRTNRENTEAFF	TGCGCCAGCAGGACTAACAGGGAGAACACTGAAGCTTTCTTT
NA	TRBJ2-7	TRBV10-3	CAISESQGWEQYF	TGTGCCATCAGTGAGTCGCAGGGGTGGGAGCAGTACTTC
NA	TRBJ2-7	TRBV11-2	CASSFSLLAGVYEQYF	TGTGCCAGCAGCTTTAGTTTGTTAGCTGGTGTCTACGAGCAGTACTTC
NA	TRBJ1-4	TRBV10-1	CASSEGGAGEKLFF	TGCGCCAGCAGTGAGGGGGGCGCGGGTGAAAAACTGTTTTTT
TRBD1	TRBJ2-3	TRBV27	CATARDRGRTDTQYF	TGTGCCACCGCGCGGGACAGGGGGCGGACAGATACGCAGTATTTT
TRBD1	TRBJ2-3	TRBV11-3	CASSLTGSTDTQYF	TGTGCCAGCAGCTTGACAGGGAGCACAGATACGCAGTATTTT
NA	TRBJ1-1	TRBV12-5	CASAQGTGNTEAFF	TGTGCTAGTGCTCAGGGGACGGGGAACACTGAAGCTTTCTTT
TRBD1	TRBJ1-1	TRBV7-8	CASSQGQLNTEAFF	TGTGCCAGCAGCCAGGGACAGCTGAACACTGAAGCTTTCTTT